This entry features one TCR beta chain sequence. This entry belongs to a study of blood T cell repertoires in COVID-19. Across the whole study: Specimens from acute and convalescent COVID-19 originated in the United States, Italy and Spain. Sources were T cells, B-cell-depleted T cells, or PBMCs; the material itself was cDNA or gDNA.

Per the original methods: Researchers report that nucleated cell counts were estimated from reference gene primer amplification. Using immunoSEQ multiplex PCR, the repertoire was profiled, and TCRdb retains in-frame clones only, with some absent. The DNA was the basis for D and trimming; V, J and clone size are from that table. The table lists 410,000 or so clones, roughly 90% of them singletons. Germline CDR1 is SGHTA and CDR2 is FQGNSA. This CDR3 has 15 residues. V was clipped by 4 bases and J by 4 bases; unmatched bases: 5. This sequence joins TRBV7-2 and TRBJ2-3, with 10 bases matching TRBD2. Sequences were obtained from peripheral blood. This clonotype was obtained from a woman aged 25 to 39 with active or convalescent COVID-19. The CDR3 nucleotides read TGTGCCAGCAGCTCACTAGCGGGGACGTCAGATACGCAGTATTTT. It is translated as CASSSLAGTSDTQYF. Complete variable domain (other parts from reference TRBV7-2 and TRBJ2-3): GAGVSQSPSNKVTEKGKDVELRCDPISGHTALYWYRQSLGQGLEFLIYFQGNSAPDKSGLPSDRFSAERTGGSVSTLTIQRTQQEDSAVYLCASSSLAGTSDTQYFGPGTRLTVL.